This paragraph covers one TCR beta chain sequence. Antigen specificity is unknown. Being one base from a much bigger clone, this may be a read error. This CDR3 is missing its conserved last phenylalanine or tryptophan, likely due to a read error. This sample was taken from a study of CD8 T cells in ankylosing spondylitis. Points from the study as a whole: According to the report, clones linked to the disease were significantly enriched in matched synovial fluid samples taken from ankylosing spondylitis patients.

The authors made TCR beta libraries by quantitative 5'-RACE with molecular barcodes. From the 5' RACE reads, TCRdb called clonotypes with MiXCR, one entry per CDR3 protein. This table holds 200,000 to 300,000 distinct CDR3 sequences, about 9.1% found once. This CDR3 has 12 residues. The V gene's germline CDR1 is MNHEY and CDR2 SVGEGT. The germline V and J ends were trimmed by 7 bases and 9 bases, with 12 bases remaining between them. This TCR derives from a male donor with ankylosing spondylitis or in good health (not recorded which). The sample consisted of blood, either unsorted or a sorted T cell fraction (not recorded which). The chain recombines TRBV6-2 or TRBV6-3 with TRBJ2-2; D unclear. The CDR3: CASTNGWRELFS. CDR3 nucleotide sequence: TGTGCCAGCACCAACGGGTGGAGGGAGCTGTTTTCT.